The next 30 T cell receptor beta chains were all read from a single sample in a study of shared clonotypes between healthy human individuals. Sequenced by immunoSEQ multiplex PCR; TCRdb stores in-frame clones only, minus some. This sample has fewer than 1.8 million clones, with 98% found just once. The sequenced material came from naive CD4+ T cells sorted from blood. Sample subset: CD45RA+ positively selected. These receptors were collected from a man aged 25-45 years in good health.

This chain uses TRBV4-3 with TRBJ2-3; 12 bases map to TRBD2. The CDR3 is 19 residues long. The J segment lost 1 base and the V segment lost 4 bases, leaving 12 bases of the junction unmatched. Germline CDR1 is LGHNA and CDR2 is YSLEER. This chain's CDR3 is CASSPRASGRASGTDTQYF. CDR3 coding DNA: TGCGCCAGCAGCCCCCGAGCTAGCGGGAGGGCCAGTGGCACAGATACGCAGTATTTT.

The rearrangement links TRBV11-2 to TRBJ2-1; weak D call: TRBD2 (5 bases). This CDR3 spans 15 amino acids. V was shortened by 1 base and J by 10 bases, with 17 bases between the two germline ends. CDR1 is SGHAT, CDR2 FQNNGV, per germline. CDR3: CASSLVLRGYGEQFF. The CDR3 nucleotides read TGTGCCAGCAGCTTAGTTCTGAGAGGGTACGGGGAGCAGTTCTTC. Together with reference TRBV11-2 and TRBJ2-1, the CDR3 gives the full variable domain: EAGVAQSPRYKIIEKRQSVAFWCNPISGHATLYWYQQILGQGPKLLIQFQNNGVVDDSQLPKDRFSAERLKGVDSTLKIQPAKLEDSAVYLCASSLVLRGYGEQFFGPGTRLTVL.

The chain recombines TRBV5-1 with TRBJ1-3, with D uncertain. Trimming took 0 bases from V and 8 from J, leaving 12 bases between them. Germline assignment: CDR1 SGHRS and CDR2 YFSETQ. This CDR3 contains 14 residues. The CDR3 DNA reads as TGCGCCAGCAGCTTGGGGACGTCGGGTTACACCATATATTTT. Its protein is CASSLGTSGYTIYF.

The CDR3 sequence is CASSSSGVAKNIQYF. Here the CDR3 DNA reads TGTGCCAGCAGTTCATCAGGGGTAGCCAAAAACATTCAGTACTTC. This chain connects TRBV28 to TRBJ2-4; D is possibly TRBD1 (6 bases). Germline lookup yields CDR1 MDHEN and CDR2 SYDVKM. The CDR3 is 15 amino acids. Deletions cut 4 bases from V and 0 bases from J, with 10 bases between.

The chain employs TRBV10-3 and TRBJ2-5, with D possibly TRBD2 on 7 matching bases. The CDR3 loop spans 14 amino acids. V lost 4 bases to trimming and J lost 4 bases, with 13 bases between them. Germline CDR1 and CDR2: ENHRY and SYGVKD. CDR3 coding DNA: TGTGCCATCAGTGTGGGGGGGCGCGGAGAGACCCAGTACTTC. Translating gives CAISVGGRGETQYF.

The chain is built from TRBV5-1 and TRBJ2-7; 9 bases line up with TRBD2. Germline V gene data show CDR1 as SGHRS and CDR2 as YFSETQ. The CDR3 loop spans 16 amino acids. V gave up 4 bases and J gave up 0 bases; unmatched junction bases: 8. The CDR3 coding sequence is TGCGCCAGCAGCCTCCCTAGCGGGACGAGCTCCTACGAGCAGTACTTC. It encodes CASSLPSGTSSYEQYF.

The chain has TRBV18 and TRBJ1-3, with D maybe TRBD1 (5 bases). Germline V lookup: CDR1 KGHSH, CDR2 LQKENI. V was clipped by 3 bases and J by 0 bases, with 15 bases between them. There are 17 residues in the CDR3. CDR3 nucleotide sequence: TGTGCCAGCTCACCTTCATGGGACGGAGACTCTGGAAACACCATATATTTT. Its protein is CASSPSWDGDSGNTIYF.

The V and J genes are TRBV5-5 and TRBJ1-5; D is unclear. V was shortened by 0 bases and J by 0 bases, with 13 bases between the two germline ends. There are 17 residues in the CDR3. Per germline, CDR1 SGHKS and CDR2 YYEKEE (reference sequence). Written as DNA, the CDR3 is TGTGCCAGCAGCTTGGGTGGAGGGAGCTATAGCAATCAGCCCCAGCATTTT. Translated: CASSLGGGSYSNQPQHF.

The rearrangement links TRBV7-2 to TRBJ2-1; D may be TRBD1 or TRBD2 (5 bases each). The CDR3 length is 18 residues. V was clipped by 1 base and J by 8 bases, with 24 bases between them. CDR1 SGHTA and CDR2 FQGNSA come from the germline V gene. The CDR3, as DNA: TGTGCCAGCAGCTTAGATATTAGCCGGGACCCCGATCGTGATGAGCAGTTCTTC. This codes for CASSLDISRDPDRDEQFF.

V and J are TRBV6-4 and TRBJ1-1, with a weak D call TRBD1 (6 bases). The germline V and J ends were trimmed by 5 bases and 5 bases, with 12 bases remaining between them. Germline V gives CDR1 MRHNA, CDR2 SNTAGT. This CDR3 is 13 amino acids long. CDR3 loop: CASSWGAGTEAFF. In DNA, the CDR3 is TGTGCCAGCAGTTGGGGGGCAGGTACTGAAGCTTTCTTT.

The chain links TRBV6-6 to TRBJ2-2; D may match TRBD1 or TRBD2 (6 bases each). Germline V gene data show CDR1 as MNHNY and CDR2 as SVGAGI (reference sequence). CDR3 length: 14 amino acids. With 5 bases removed from V and 6 bases from J, the gap between germline ends came to 13 bases. The CDR3 is CASSQIRGPGELFF. The DNA of the CDR3 is TGTGCCAGCAGTCAGATTCGGGGGCCCGGGGAGCTGTTTTTT.

This clone was seen a single time. The V call is TRBV6-6, the J call TRBJ2-1; 8 bases agree with TRBD1. Looked up from germline, CDR1 is MNHNY and CDR2 is SVGAGI (reference sequence). The junction had 4 bases not matched to a gene; V was cut back by 5 bases and J by 13 bases. The CDR3 contains 11 residues. CDR3 protein: CASSTGGVQFF. CDR3 DNA: TGTGCCAGCAGTACAGGGGGAGTACAGTTCTTC.

The CDR3 sequence: CASSERTVNYGYTF. For the CDR3, the DNA is TGTGCCAGCAGTGAACGGACAGTCAACTATGGCTACACCTTC. The chain is built from TRBV6-1 and TRBJ1-2; TRBD1 might be the D (6 bases). V was pared by 2 bases and J by 2 bases, with 9 bases between. Germline V gene sequence: CDR1 MNHNS, CDR2 SASEGT. The CDR3 is 14 amino acids.

In the case of this clone: The same CDR3 is also encoded by other DNA sequences in this sample. The V and J genes are TRBV18 and TRBJ2-5, with no clear D. The V and J ends lost 2 bases and 5 bases respectively, with 6 bases between them. The CDR3 sequence is 12 residues long. Germline V gives CDR1 KGHSH, CDR2 LQKENI. The CDR3 protein is CASSPSKETQYF. As DNA, the CDR3 is TGTGCCAGCTCACCATCTAAGGAGACCCAGTACTTC.

The chain links TRBV7-6 to TRBJ2-2; D might be TRBD1 (5 bases). The CDR3 covers 13 residues. CDR1 and CDR2 from the germline V gene are SGHVS and FNYEAQ. Trimming took 4 bases from V and 8 from J, leaving 11 bases between them. As DNA, the CDR3 is TGTGCCAGCAGCTGGGGCCAATCGGGGGAGCTGTTTTTT. This sequence encodes CASSWGQSGELFF. The entire variable domain, with the rest obtained from reference TRBV7-6 and TRBJ2-2, is as follows: GAGVSQSPRYKVTKRGQDVALRCDPISGHVSLYWYRQALGQGPEFLTYFNYEAQQDKSGLPNDRFSAERPEGSISTLTIQRTEQRDSAMYRCASSWGQSGELFFGEGSRLTVL.

The rearrangement uses TRBV14 and TRBJ2-7, with 9 bases aligning to TRBD1. This CDR3 is built from 15 residues. Germline loops: CDR1 SGHDN, CDR2 FVKESK. Trimming removed 3 bases from V and 3 bases from J; junction bases left unmatched: 6. In nucleotides, the CDR3 is TGTGCCAGCAGCCAGGGGACAGGGTTACTCTACGAGCAGTACTTC. As protein: CASSQGTGLLYEQYF.

As regards this clone: The sample has other DNA sequences that encode this CDR3 too. The chain joins TRBV9 to TRBJ2-7; the match to TRBD2 covers 8 bases. Germline V lookup: CDR1 SGDLS, CDR2 YYNGEE. This CDR3 contains 14 residues. The V gene end was trimmed by 0 bases and the J gene end by 2 bases; junction bases not matched to a gene: 1. CDR3 in DNA: TGTGCCAGCAGCGTAGCAGCGGGAGCCTACGAGCAGTACTTC. Amino acids: CASSVAAGAYEQYF.

This chain connects TRBV7-3 to TRBJ1-2; 7 positions agree with TRBD1. J gave up 8 bases and V 5 bases, and 14 bases lay outside the gene matches. Germline V gene data show CDR1 as SGHTA and CDR2 as FQGTGA. The CDR3 totals 15 residues. The CDR3 is CASSHGPDRAGGYTF. CDR3 sequence (DNA): TGTGCCAGCAGCCATGGCCCTGACAGGGCGGGAGGCTACACCTTC.

This chain links TRBV5-1 with TRBJ2-3; 9 bases fit TRBD2. The ends lost 4 bases at V and 0 bases at J; junction bases unmatched: 6. Looked up from germline, CDR1 is SGHRS and CDR2 is YFSETQ. This CDR3 contains 16 residues. CDR3: CASSQPTSGSTDTQYF. The CDR3 DNA follows: TGCGCCAGCAGCCAACCAACTAGCGGGAGCACAGATACGCAGTATTTT.

The rearrangement links TRBV29-1 to TRBJ2-1; 7 bases match TRBD2. Germline assignment: CDR1 SQVTM and CDR2 ANQGSEA. This CDR3 has 20 residues. The trim removed 3 bases at V and 0 bases at J, leaving 20 bases unmatched. The CDR3 DNA reads TGCAGCGTTGAGGGAGTAAGAGGGGAAAGCGGGACCAGCTCCTACAATGAGCAGTTCTTC. Amino acids: CSVEGVRGESGTSSYNEQFF.

J is TRBJ2-7 and V is TRBV28; TRBD1 aligns across 8 bases. This CDR3 is 20 amino acids long. Germline V CDR1 and CDR2: MDHEN, SYDVKM. With V trimmed by 3 bases and J by 4 bases, 23 bases remained unmatched. The CDR3 sequence is CASSFSLGLSFGQGDYEQYF. The CDR3 nucleotides are TGTGCCAGCAGTTTTTCTCTGGGATTGTCCTTCGGACAGGGAGATTACGAGCAGTACTTC.

This clone was observed a single time. The genes are TRBV25-1 and TRBJ1-2; a weak D match, TRBD1 (5 bases). This CDR3 spans 17 amino acids. Germline assignment: CDR1 MGHDK and CDR2 SYGVNS. The V gene lost 1 base and the J gene lost 0 bases, with 15 bases spanning the gap. The CDR3 DNA is TGTGCCAGCAGTGAATCGGGTGCAGGGAGGGCTAACTATGGCTACACCTTC. It encodes CASSESGAGRANYGYTF.

The rearrangement links TRBV27 to TRBJ2-1; 8 nucleotides line up with TRBD2. This CDR3 region has 15 residues. Germline lookup yields CDR1 MNHEY and CDR2 SMNVEV (reference sequence). V trimming: 6 bases; J trimming: 4 bases; junction bases outside the gene matches: 8. CDR3 residues: CASRTGGDAYNEQFF. The CDR3 DNA reads as TGTGCCAGCAGGACCGGGGGGGACGCATACAATGAGCAGTTCTTC.

Remarks on this clone: Different DNA sequences within this sample yield the same CDR3. The chain has TRBV2 and TRBJ1-1; the match to TRBD1 covers 9 bases. Germline V CDR1 and CDR2: SNHLY, FYNNEI. V shed 6 bases, J shed 5 bases, and the junction held 4 bases outside the gene matches. The CDR3 has 13 amino acids. The DNA of the CDR3 is TGTGCCAGCAGGGGACAGGGCGGGACTGAAGCTTTCTTT. Amino acids: CASRGQGGTEAFF.

The chain combines TRBV5-4 with TRBJ2-5, with 13 bases aligning to TRBD2. J was trimmed by 3 bases and V by 4 bases; bases with no gene match: 6. Germline V gene sequence: CDR1 SGHNT, CDR2 YYREEE (reference sequence). The CDR3 sequence is 16 residues long. CDR3 bases: TGTGCCAGCAGCAAGGGACTAGCGGGATACGAAGAGACCCAGTACTTC. This sequence encodes CASSKGLAGYEETQYF. The whole variable domain, remainder taken from reference TRBV5-4 and TRBJ2-5, is ETGVTQSPTHLIKTRGQQVTLRCSSQSGHNTVSWYQQALGQGPQFIFQYYREEENGRGNFPPRFSGLQFPNYSSELNVNALELDDSALYLCASSKGLAGYEETQYFGPGTRLLVL.

For this clone: The identical CDR3 is also encoded by other nucleotide sequences in the sample. The chain joins TRBV5-1 to TRBJ1-3; unclear D gene. Germline CDR1 and CDR2: SGHRS and YFSETQ. The CDR3 extends over 14 amino acids. V was clipped by 0 bases and J by 0 bases, with 4 bases between them. CDR3 region: CASSLGASGNTIYF. For the CDR3, the DNA is TGCGCCAGCAGCTTGGGGGCCTCTGGAAACACCATATATTTT.

The chain links TRBV4-3 to TRBJ1-1, with TRBD1 matching over 7 bases. The CDR3 contains 17 residues. Germline assignment: CDR1 LGHNA and CDR2 YSLEER. V lost 2 bases to trimming and J lost 2 bases; unmatched junction nucleotides: 11. Written as DNA, the CDR3 is TGCGCCAGCAGCCAATTCCCGAGAGGGGGCACCAACACTGAAGCTTTCTTT. As protein: CASSQFPRGGTNTEAFF.

The chain couples TRBV28 to TRBJ2-2, with 10 nucleotides matching TRBD2. Per the germline V gene, CDR1 is MDHEN and CDR2 is SYDVKM. V trimming: 3 bases; J trimming: 0 bases; junction bases outside the gene matches: 4. This CDR3 contains 17 residues. CDR3 residues: CASSFGAGGPNTGELFF. CDR3 bases: TGTGCCAGCAGTTTCGGAGCGGGAGGGCCGAACACCGGGGAGCTGTTTTTT.

V is TRBV4-3 and J is TRBJ2-5; the D gene could be TRBD1 or TRBD2 (5 bases each). The CDR3 totals 13 residues. V was shortened by 3 bases and J by 5 bases, with 10 bases between the two germline ends. Germline V gene data show CDR1 as LGHNA and CDR2 as YSLEER. CDR3 protein: CASSQGRGETQYF. CDR3 bases: TGCGCCAGCAGCCAGGGACGCGGGGAGACCCAGTACTTC.

CDR3 residues: CASSFGRQGETQYF. For the CDR3, the DNA is TGTGCCAGCAGCTTTGGGCGGCAGGGGGAGACCCAGTACTTC. This chain connects TRBV12-1 to TRBJ2-5; no DNA check was done on the table's D call, TRBD1. TRBV12-1 is a pseudogene segment. This CDR3 is 14 amino acids long.